These 21 T cell receptor beta chains were sequenced from one sample in a study of blood T cells in healthy people across ages. Alongside a J-beta primer mix, a sample-barcoded 5' primer served in a second PCR lasting about 7 to 12 cycles. Using its own MiXCR run on the 5' RACE reads, TCRdb lists one record per CDR3 protein. The table lists around 1.7 million distinct CDR3 sequences, 28% of them singletons. The sequenced sample was blood. Source of these receptors: a woman in her 30s in good health.

The chain uses TRBV27 and TRBJ2-1; D might be TRBD2 (6 bases). The V gene's germline CDR1 is MNHEY and CDR2 SMNVEV (reference sequence). The CDR3 consists of 16 residues. The V end was cut by 5 bases, the J end by 4 bases, with 18 bases between. The CDR3 nucleotides read TGTGCCAGCAGTCCGTTTTCGGGAGTGAAATACAATGAGCAGTTCTTC. As protein: CASSPFSGVKYNEQFF.

The chain combines TRBV29-1 with TRBJ2-1; the D is unclear. The CDR3 totals 17 residues. Germline values: CDR1 SQVTM, CDR2 ANQGSEA. The V end was cut by 0 bases, the J end by 4 bases, with 19 bases between. The DNA of the CDR3 is TGCAGCGTTGAAGAAATGTCGAGAGGCCCGGTTTACAATGAGCAGTTCTTC. This sequence encodes CSVEEMSRGPVYNEQFF.

This sequence joins TRBV30 and TRBJ2-7, with D possibly matching TRBD1 (6 bases). The CDR3 sequence is 13 residues long. V shed 6 bases and J shed 5 bases, with 17 bases lying between them. Germline CDR1 and CDR2: GTSNPN and SVGIG (reference sequence). The CDR3 DNA sequence: TGTGCCTGTTCCAGGGGAGTCCGAGACGAGCAGTACTTC. Its translation: CACSRGVRDEQYF. Full variable domain (rest looked up from reference TRBV30 and TRBJ2-7): SQTIHQWPATLVQPVGSPLSLECTVEGTSNPNLYWYRQAAGRGLQLLFYSVGIGQISSEVPQNLSASRPQDRQFILSSKKLLLSDSGFYLCACSRGVRDEQYFGPGTRLTVT.

This clonotype was detected only a few times. The DNA for the CDR3 is TGCAGTGCTAGAGACACAGGGGCGGGTGATCAGCCCCAGCATTTT. Protein: CSARDTGAGDQPQHF. The genes are TRBV20-1 and TRBJ1-5, with 7 bases lining up with TRBD1. Germline V gives CDR1 DFQATT, CDR2 SNEGSKA (reference sequence). The CDR3 consists of 15 residues. J lost 5 bases, V lost 0 bases, and 7 bases had no gene match.

This chain connects TRBV12-3 or TRBV12-4 to TRBJ2-7; 9 nucleotides line up with TRBD2. This CDR3 is 18 amino acids long. Trimming removed 3 bases from V and 0 bases from J; junction bases left unmatched: 12. Here the CDR3 DNA reads TGTGCCAGCAGTTTTAAAGGCTCTAGCGGGACTTACTCCTACGAGCAGTACTTC. It specifies CASSFKGSSGTYSYEQYF.

For this clonotype: This may stem from a read error, because a much larger clone lies one nucleotide away. V and J are TRBV6-2 or TRBV6-3 and TRBJ2-7; 8 bases agree with TRBD2. Germline CDR1 MNHEY, CDR2 SVGEGT. The CDR3 totals 17 residues. Germline trimming cut 6 bases from V and 5 bases from J; bases unmatched to any gene: 18. The CDR3 loop reads CASRRFGGRTTPHEQYF. The CDR3 DNA reads TGTGCCAGCAGAAGGTTCGGCGGGAGGACTACGCCCCACGAGCAGTACTTC.

This clonotype was counted a few times. The chain links TRBV3-1 to TRBJ2-7; weak D call: TRBD1 (6 bases). V lost 10 bases, J lost 2 bases, and 9 bases lay in between. This CDR3 comprises 11 residues. Germline CDR1 LGHDT, CDR2 YNNKEL (reference sequence). DNA for the CDR3: TGTGCCACAAAGGGGGCCTACGAGCAGTACTTC. Translation: CATKGAYEQYF.

As for this clonotype: The junction differs from germline at one of its ends, possibly a read error. CDR3 loop: CSARVPGLGTTGELFF. The CDR3 bases are TGCAGCGCTAGAGTCCCGGGACTAGGAACCACCGGGGAGCTGTTTTTT. The chain joins TRBV20-1 to TRBJ2-2; TRBD2 matches at 8 bases. CDR1 is DFQATT, CDR2 SNEGSKA, per germline (reference sequence). The CDR3 loop spans 16 amino acids.

On this clonotype itself: A much larger clone differs by one base, so this may be a read error. V is TRBV12-3 or TRBV12-4 and J is TRBJ2-3; 8 bases are a match to TRBD2. The CDR3 loop spans 14 amino acids. Trimming removed 7 bases from V and 4 bases from J; junction bases left unmatched: 7. The CDR3 is CASKREGFADTQYF. Written as DNA, the CDR3 is TGTGCCAGCAAACGGGAGGGGTTCGCAGATACGCAGTATTTT.

Points on this clonotype: One end of the junction is discordant with germline, which a read error may explain. V is TRBV7-9 and J is TRBJ2-3; D gene unclear. This CDR3 has 15 residues. Germline CDR1 and CDR2: SEHNR and FQNEAQ (reference sequence). The CDR3 region is CSSSPVKFVSDTQYF. The CDR3 DNA sequence: TGTTCCAGCAGCCCGGTAAAGTTTGTTTCAGATACGCAGTATTTT.

This clonotype has at least ten counts. The V and J genes are TRBV7-9 and TRBJ2-1; TRBD1 matches at 12 bases. V shed 5 bases and J 0 bases; nucleotides not matched to a gene: 8. Germline V gives CDR1 SEHNR, CDR2 FQNEAQ (reference sequence). The length of the CDR3 is 18 residues. The CDR3 loop is CASSRGTGGTSSYNEQFF. DNA of the CDR3: TGTGCCAGCAGCCGCGGGACAGGGGGCACCAGCTCCTACAATGAGCAGTTCTTC.

The rearrangement uses TRBV5-1 and TRBJ2-1; 15 bases fit TRBD2. Trimming at V came to 2 bases and at J to 3 bases, leaving 3 bases not matched to a gene. CDR1 SGHRS and CDR2 YFSETQ come from the germline V gene. The CDR3 has 17 residues. The CDR3 bases are TGCGCCAGCAGCTTAGGACTAGCGGGGGGGCTCTACAATGAGCAGTTCTTC. Translation gives CASSLGLAGGLYNEQFF.

This clonotype was picked up a small number of times. The V call is TRBV5-1, the J call TRBJ2-5; 8 bases are a match to TRBD2. The V gene's germline CDR1 is SGHRS and CDR2 YFSETQ. V dropped 6 bases and J dropped 7; count of bases not matched to a gene: 14. The CDR3 totals 15 residues. The chain's CDR3 is CASKIAGSTSATQYF. CDR3 bases: TGCGCCAGCAAAATAGCGGGGTCCACTTCAGCGACCCAGTACTTC. Complete variable domain (other parts from reference TRBV5-1 and TRBJ2-5): KAGVTQTPRYLIKTRGQQVTLSCSPISGHRSVSWYQQTPGQGLQFLFEYFSETQRNKGNFPGRFSGRQFSNSRSEMNVSTLELGDSALYLCASKIAGSTSATQYFGPGTRLLVL.

This clonotype came up many times. This sequence joins TRBV20-1 and TRBJ2-7, with D perhaps assigned TRBD1 or TRBD2 (6 bases each). V was clipped by 3 bases and J by 0 bases, with 15 bases between them. CDR3 size: 15 residues. Looked up from germline, CDR1 is DFQATT and CDR2 is SNEGSKA (reference sequence). The CDR3 loop reads CSASPGARSSYEQYF. CDR3 bases: TGCAGTGCTAGTCCGGGGGCTAGGAGCTCCTACGAGCAGTACTTC.

This clonotype was observed a handful of times. The chain has TRBV7-2 and TRBJ2-1; 11 bases are shared with TRBD2. V shed 5 bases and J 9 bases; nucleotides not matched to a gene: 9. This CDR3 region has 15 residues. Per germline, CDR1 SGHTA and CDR2 FQGNSA. This CDR3 reads CASSPQGTSGFEQFF. The CDR3 DNA reads as TGTGCCAGCAGCCCACAAGGGACTAGCGGTTTTGAGCAGTTCTTC.

The CDR3 nucleotides read TGTGCCACCAGCAGAGATCGTCGGAGTAACGGCACAGATACGCAGTATTTT. Protein product: CATSRDRRSNGTDTQYF. This chain uses TRBV15 with TRBJ2-3, with D unclear. From germline, CDR1 is LNHNV and CDR2 YYDKDF (reference sequence). With 0 bases removed from V and 1 base from J, the gap between germline ends came to 14 bases. The CDR3 consists of 17 residues.

The rearrangement joins TRBV7-8 to TRBJ1-2; D gene ambiguous. In germline, CDR1 is SGHVS, CDR2 FQNEAQ. The V end was cut by 5 bases, the J end by 4 bases, with 14 bases between. There are 14 residues in the CDR3. This CDR3 is CASSARTAVYGYTF. DNA of the CDR3: TGTGCCAGCAGCGCGAGGACGGCCGTCTATGGCTACACCTTC.

V gene TRBV29-1 combines with J gene TRBJ1-5; the match to TRBD1 covers 8 bases. Trimming at V came to 6 bases and at J to 6 bases, leaving 7 bases not matched to a gene. CDR1 is SQVTM and CDR2 is ANQGSEA in the germline V gene. There are 13 residues in the CDR3. In DNA, the CDR3 is TGCAGCGTGGTACAGGGGGAGGGTCAGCCCCAGCATTTT. It codes for CSVVQGEGQPQHF.

J is TRBJ2-1 and V is TRBV9, with TRBD1 identical over 7 bases. This CDR3 region has 16 residues. Trimming removed 2 bases from V and 4 bases from J; junction bases left unmatched: 9. CDR1 SGDLS and CDR2 YYNGEE come from the germline V gene. The CDR3 DNA is TGTGCCAGCAGCGTGACCGGGACAGATGATTACAATGAGCAGTTCTTC. It encodes CASSVTGTDDYNEQFF.

The chain is built from TRBV9 and TRBJ1-4; tentative D call: TRBD1 (5 bases). CDR3 length: 15 residues. Per the germline V gene, CDR1 is SGDLS and CDR2 is YYNGEE. Trimming removed 3 bases from V and 7 bases from J, with 16 bases in between. For the CDR3, the DNA is TGTGCCAGCAGCGAGCGAGAAAGGGGAGGTGAAAAACTGTTTTTT. The encoded protein is CASSERERGGEKLFF.

This clonotype was seen a few times. DNA for the CDR3: TGTGCCAGCAGTCCCGGGACTAGCGGGAGGACTCAGTTCTTC. It codes for CASSPGTSGRTQFF. The chain links TRBV5-6 to TRBJ2-1, with 15 bases that match TRBD2. This CDR3 is 14 amino acids long. Trimming took 5 bases from V and 13 from J; bases not matched to a gene: 7. Germline V gene lookup returns CDR1 SGHDT and CDR2 YYEEEE.